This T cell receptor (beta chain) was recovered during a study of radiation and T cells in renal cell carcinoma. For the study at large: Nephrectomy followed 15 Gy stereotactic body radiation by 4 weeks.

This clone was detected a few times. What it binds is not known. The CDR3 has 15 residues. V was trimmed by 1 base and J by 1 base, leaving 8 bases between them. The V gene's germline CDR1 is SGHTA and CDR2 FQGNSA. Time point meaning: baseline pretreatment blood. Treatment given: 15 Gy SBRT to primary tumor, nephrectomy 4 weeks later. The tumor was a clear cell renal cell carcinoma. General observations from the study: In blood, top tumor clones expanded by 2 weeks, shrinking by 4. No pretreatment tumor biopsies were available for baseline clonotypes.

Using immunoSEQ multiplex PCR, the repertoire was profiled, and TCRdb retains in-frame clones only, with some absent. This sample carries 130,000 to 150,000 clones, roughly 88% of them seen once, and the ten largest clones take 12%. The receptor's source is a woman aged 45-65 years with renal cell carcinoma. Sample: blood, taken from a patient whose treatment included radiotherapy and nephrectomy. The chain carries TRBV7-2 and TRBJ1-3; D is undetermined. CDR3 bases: TGTGCCAGCAGCTTAGAATCAGGATCTGGAAACACCATATATTTT. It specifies CASSLESGSGNTIYF.